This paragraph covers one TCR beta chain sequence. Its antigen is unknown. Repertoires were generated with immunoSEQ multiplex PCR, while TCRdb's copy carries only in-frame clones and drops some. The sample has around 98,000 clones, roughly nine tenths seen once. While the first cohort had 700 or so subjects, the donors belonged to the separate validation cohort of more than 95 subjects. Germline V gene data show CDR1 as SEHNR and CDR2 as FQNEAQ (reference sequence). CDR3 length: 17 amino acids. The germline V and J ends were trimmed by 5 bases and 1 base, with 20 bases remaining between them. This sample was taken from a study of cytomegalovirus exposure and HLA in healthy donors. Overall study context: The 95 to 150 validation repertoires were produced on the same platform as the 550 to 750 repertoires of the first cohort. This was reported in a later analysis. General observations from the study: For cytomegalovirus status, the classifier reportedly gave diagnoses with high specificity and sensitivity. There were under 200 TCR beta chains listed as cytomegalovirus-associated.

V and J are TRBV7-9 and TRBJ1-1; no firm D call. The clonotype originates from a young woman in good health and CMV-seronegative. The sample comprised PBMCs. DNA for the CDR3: TGTGCCAGCAGCCCATCTACCGCCCCCCGGGGGAACACTGAAGCTTTCTTT. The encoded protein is CASSPSTAPRGNTEAFF.